This is a list of T cell receptor beta chains from one sample in a study of shared clonotypes between healthy human individuals. Profiling relied on immunoSEQ multiplex PCR, and the TCRdb table lists in-frame clones only, not all of them. This sample has approximately 810,000 clones; almost 95% occur once, and the top ten carry 24%. Sequenced material: naive CD8+ T cells sorted from blood. The receptors originated from a man in his thirties or forties in good health. Both conserved end residues are part of each CDR3. The D gene is left open where the match is weak. Clone size is not always given. Where it is, it says once, few, many or a class for expanded clones.

>TRBJ2-7|.|.|TRBV9
TGTGCCAGCAGCGTCGGTGACTTATACGAGCAGTACTTC
CASSVGDLYEQYF
>TRBJ2-5|TRBD1|.|TRBV9
TGTGCCAGCAGCGACCGGGACAGGGGAGTTACAGAGACCCAGTACTTC
CASSDRDRGVTETQYF
>TRBJ2-1|TRBD2|.|TRBV27
TGTGCCAGCAGACCACTAGCGGGATTCGACAATGAGCAGTTCTTC
CASRPLAGFDNEQFF
>TRBJ2-2|.|.|TRBV5-4
TGTGCCAGCAGCCTGAACAGGGTAGGCACCGGGGAGCTGTTTTTT
CASSLNRVGTGELFF
>TRBJ2-7|TRBD1|.|TRBV28
TGTGCCAGCGAACGGACAGGGGGGATCGAGCAGTACTTC
CASERTGGIEQYF
>TRBJ2-7|.|.|TRBV28
TGTGCCAGCAGTCCAGGGACGATGGCGAAGGGAACCTACGAGCAGTACTTC
CASSPGTMAKGTYEQYF
>TRBJ2-2|.|.|TRBV29-1
TGCAGCTTTCGGATCCCGAACACCGGGGAGCTGTTTTTT
CSFRIPNTGELFF
>TRBJ1-5|.|.|TRBV4-2
TGTGCCAGCAGCCAAGAGGTTTATAGCAATCAGCCCCAGCATTTT
CASSQEVYSNQPQHF
>TRBJ2-1|.|.|TRBV4-3
TGCGCCAGCAGCCAAGACGACGCGGGAAATGAGCAGTTCTTC
CASSQDDAGNEQFF
>TRBJ2-3|.|.|TRBV5-4
TGTGCCAGCGGCACAGATACGCAGTATTTT
CASGTDTQYF
>TRBJ2-3|TRBD2|.|TRBV4-1
TGCGCCAGCAGCCAAGTACTAGCGGGAGGGCCTGAGACAGATACGCAGTATTTT
CASSQVLAGGPETDTQYF
>TRBJ2-7|TRBD1|.|TRBV19
TGTGCCAGTAGTATAGATCCCGGGACAGCCTACGAGCAGTACTTC
CASSIDPGTAYEQYF
>TRBJ2-7|TRBD2|.|TRBV27
TGTGCCAGCAGTTCTAGCGGGAGGTCGTACGAGCAGTACTTC
CASSSSGRSYEQYF
>TRBJ2-5|.|.|TRBV5-1
TGCGCCAGCAGCTTGGCCATAGCCTTAGAGACCCAGTACTTC
CASSLAIALETQYF
>TRBJ1-1|.|.|TRBV9
TGTGCCAGCAGCGGCCTACCCGGGGGGGCTTTCTTT
CASSGLPGGAFF
>TRBJ1-5|.|.|TRBV28
TGTGCCAGCAGTTTATTCGGGCAGGGAAATCAGCCCCAGCATTTT
CASSLFGQGNQPQHF
>TRBJ2-7|TRBD2|.|TRBV5-1
TGCGCCAGCAGCCCCGGGACTAGCGGATATATCCCCCACGAGCAGTACTTC
CASSPGTSGYIPHEQYF
>TRBJ1-5|TRBD1|.|TRBV28
TGTGCCAGCAGTTTGGGGCACAGGGGGCCAGAGATTGGCAATCAGCCCCAGCATTTT
CASSLGHRGPEIGNQPQHF
>TRBJ1-1|.|.|TRBV4-1
TGCGCCAGCAGCCAAGTTCGTGGAGATTACACTGAAGCTTTCTTT
CASSQVRGDYTEAFF
>TRBJ2-1|TRBD2|.|TRBV7-9
TGTGCCAGCAGGTCTAGCGGGCGCAATGAGCAGTTCTTC
CASRSSGRNEQFF
>TRBJ1-1|TRBD1|.|TRBV6-6
TGTGCCAGCAGCCTGGGACAGGGGCTCACTGAAGCTTTCTTT
CASSLGQGLTEAFF
>TRBJ1-2|.|.|TRBV7-6
TGTGCCAGCAGCTTCCGCCAGGGTGCTGACTATGGCTACACCTTC
CASSFRQGADYGYTF
>TRBJ1-2|TRBD1|.|TRBV6-6
TGTGCCAGCAGCCGGGAAGGGGACAGGGGTAGCTACACCTTC
CASSREGDRGSYTF
>TRBJ1-2|.|.|TRBV7-2
TGTGCCAGCAGCTTAGAGACTTGGCGGAAAGGGGCGCAAAGCTACACCTTC
CASSLETWRKGAQSYTF
>TRBJ2-2|.|.|TRBV9
TGTGCCAGCAGCGTGGGAGGGACACCTTCGAACACCGGGGAGCTGTTTTTT
CASSVGGTPSNTGELFF
>TRBJ1-2|.|once|TRBV18
TGTGCCAGCTCACCAGGGTTACGTTCCGTAGCTAACTATGGCTACACCTTC
CASSPGLRSVANYGYTF
>TRBJ2-1|TRBD2|.|TRBV7-3
TGTGCCAGCAGCTCGGGACTAGCGGTCGGCAATGAGCAGTTCTTC
CASSSGLAVGNEQFF
>TRBJ2-7|TRBD1|.|TRBV29-1
TGCAGCGTTGTTCAACAGGGGGCCCCAGGAGAGCAGTACTTC
CSVVQQGAPGEQYF
>TRBJ2-7|.|.|TRBV19
TGTGCCAGTAGCCGGGGAGCCGAAAAAGGGGAACTAGACGAGCAGTACTTC
CASSRGAEKGELDEQYF
>TRBJ2-4|.|.|TRBV2
TGTGCCAGCCGGGAGGGGGCCGGGTTCCAAAACATTCAGTACTTC
CASREGAGFQNIQYF
>TRBJ1-4|.|.|TRBV11-2
TGTGCCAGCAGCTTAGGGGCCAGGGCAGGTGAAAAACTGTTTTTT
CASSLGARAGEKLFF
>TRBJ2-1|.|.|TRBV19
TGTGCCAGTAGTATTGTCTCGGACACCGAGCAGTTCTTC
CASSIVSDTEQFF
>TRBJ1-5|TRBD1|.|TRBV9
TGTGCCAGCAGCGTGGGACAGGGGGGTCAGCCCCAGCATTTT
CASSVGQGGQPQHF
>TRBJ1-1|TRBD1|.|TRBV27
TGTGCCAGCAGCCCACAGGGGTCGAACACTGAAGCTTTCTTT
CASSPQGSNTEAFF
>TRBJ2-2|TRBD1|.|TRBV7-9
TGTGCCAGCAGCTTAGTACAGGGGGATACCGGGGAGCTGTTTTTT
CASSLVQGDTGELFF
>TRBJ1-1|.|.|TRBV9
TGTGCCAGCAGCGTAGGTTCCCACACTGAAGCTTTCTTT
CASSVGSHTEAFF
>TRBJ2-4|TRBD2|.|TRBV15
TGTGCCACCAGCAGGGAGCGGGAGTGGGGGGACATTCAGTACTTC
CATSREREWGDIQYF
>TRBJ2-3|TRBD1|.|TRBV14
TGTGCCAGCAGCCAAGAATCGTTGGACAGGGGGCATATCCGAGTTAGCACAGATACGCAGTATTTT
CASSQESLDRGHIRVSTDTQYF
>TRBJ2-5|TRBD2|.|TRBV7-9
TGTGCCAGCAGCCAACTCCTAGCGGGAGTCCTCCCGGAGACCCAGTACTTC
CASSQLLAGVLPETQYF
>TRBJ1-1|.|.|TRBV28
TGTGCCAGCAGTTTAGTCGGGGGCACTGAAGCTTTCTTT
CASSLVGGTEAFF
>TRBJ2-5|.|.|TRBV23-1
TGCGCCACCCTGACAAAAAAAGAGACCCAGTACTTC
CATLTKKETQYF
>TRBJ2-7|TRBD2|.|TRBV27
TGTGCCAGCAGTATTGCGGGAGGTACCTACGAGCAGTACTTC
CASSIAGGTYEQYF
>TRBJ1-2|.|.|TRBV15
TGTGCCACCAGCCCAGGGTTCGGGACCTCTGGCTACACCTTC
CATSPGFGTSGYTF
>TRBJ2-7|TRBD2|.|TRBV6-5
TGTGCCAGCAGTTACTCAGTTAGCGGGGGGACCTACGAGCAGTACTTC
CASSYSVSGGTYEQYF
>TRBJ2-7|.|.|TRBV29-1
TGCAGCGTTCCGGGGGGCACCTTGTACGAGCAGTACTTC
CSVPGGTLYEQYF
>TRBJ2-7|TRBD2|.|TRBV5-6
TGTGCCAGCAGCTTTGTGGCGGGAGCAGACGAGCAGTACTTC
CASSFVAGADEQYF
>TRBJ2-1|TRBD2|.|TRBV29-1
TGCAGCGTTGAAGCTTATCTAGCGGGAGTCGATGAGCAGTTCTTC
CSVEAYLAGVDEQFF
>TRBJ2-5|TRBD2|.|TRBV7-2
TGTGCCAGCAGCTTTCGGGAGGGGCGAAGATTCCAGACCCAGTACTTC
CASSFREGRRFQTQYF
>TRBJ2-7|TRBD2|.|TRBV28
TGTGCCAGCACTGGGACTAACTACGAGCAGTACTTC
CASTGTNYEQYF
>TRBJ2-7|TRBD1|.|TRBV28
TGTGCCAGCAGTATAGGGACAGGGACAAACGAGCAGTACTTC
CASSIGTGTNEQYF
>TRBJ2-7|TRBD2|.|TRBV6-5
TGTGCCAGCAGCTGGGCGGGAGCGGTCTACGAGCAGTACTTC
CASSWAGAVYEQYF
>TRBJ2-1|TRBD2|once|TRBV7-2
TGTGCCAGCAGGCCAACTAGCGGGAGATTCAATGAGCAGTTCTTC
CASRPTSGRFNEQFF
>TRBJ2-1|TRBD1|.|TRBV5-6
TGTGCCAGCAGCACCGGGACAGACGGGGATGAGCAGTTCTTC
CASSTGTDGDEQFF
>TRBJ1-1|.|.|TRBV27
TGTGCCAGCAGTTCGCTTGGGGAGGGCTACACTGAAGCTTTCTTT
CASSSLGEGYTEAFF
>TRBJ2-1|.|.|TRBV5-1
TGCGCCAGCAGCTTGGAGGGCAGGGACAATGAGCAGTTCTTC
CASSLEGRDNEQFF
>TRBJ1-3|.|.|TRBV11-2
TGTGCCAGCAGCTCACGCACCCCTGGAAACACCATATATTTT
CASSSRTPGNTIYF
>TRBJ1-2|.|.|TRBV20-1
TGCAGTGCTAGAGACTACGGCTACACCTTC
CSARDYGYTF
>TRBJ2-7|TRBD1|.|TRBV27
TGTGCCAGCAGACCCGGGACAGGGGCCCACGAGCAGTACTTC
CASRPGTGAHEQYF
>TRBJ2-7|TRBD2|.|TRBV5-1
TGCGCCAGCAGCTGGGAGGGCTACGAGCAGTACTTC
CASSWEGYEQYF